The clone carrying this T cell receptor (beta chain) was counted once. Its matching antigen is unknown. Assay used: immunoSEQ multiplex PCR; TCRdb lists only in-frame clones, some missing. There are 140,000 to 150,000 clones in the sample; 92% occur only once, and more than 3.5% lies in the top ten. The sample is drawn from a study of T cell responses to AZD1222 COVID-19 vaccine. Study-level points and caveats: Most donors were white British and more were female, and clonal diversity was possibly underestimated.

The ends were cut back, 3 bases at V and 4 bases at J, with 7 bases in the middle. The CDR3 runs to 13 residues. Germline CDR1 SGHVS, CDR2 FQNEAQ. The J gene is TRBJ1-5, the V gene TRBV7-8; tentative D call: TRBD1 (6 bases). The TCR originated in an adult in good health. The sequences come from peripheral blood, collected on day 0 of AZD1222 vaccination. CDR3 amino acids: CASSFRGNQPQHF. In DNA, the CDR3 is TGTGCCAGCAGCTTCAGGGGTAATCAGCCCCAGCATTTT.